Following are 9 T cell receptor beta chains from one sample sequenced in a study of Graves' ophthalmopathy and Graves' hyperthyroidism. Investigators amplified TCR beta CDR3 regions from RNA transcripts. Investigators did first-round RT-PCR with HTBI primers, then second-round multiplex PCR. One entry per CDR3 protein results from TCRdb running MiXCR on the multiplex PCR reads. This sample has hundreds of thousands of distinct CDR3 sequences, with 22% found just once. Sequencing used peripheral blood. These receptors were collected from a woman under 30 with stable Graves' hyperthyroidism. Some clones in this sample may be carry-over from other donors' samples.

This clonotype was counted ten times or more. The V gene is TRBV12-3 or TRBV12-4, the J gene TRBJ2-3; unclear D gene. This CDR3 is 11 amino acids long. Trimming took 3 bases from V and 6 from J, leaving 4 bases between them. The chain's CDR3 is CASSFRDTQYF. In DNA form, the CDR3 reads TGTGCCAGCAGTTTTCGTGATACGCAGTATTTT.

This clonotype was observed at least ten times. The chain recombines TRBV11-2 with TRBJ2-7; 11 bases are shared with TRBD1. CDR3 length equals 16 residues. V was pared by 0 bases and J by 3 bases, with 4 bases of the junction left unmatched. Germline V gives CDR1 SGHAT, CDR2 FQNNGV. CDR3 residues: CASSLDWTGGGYEQYF. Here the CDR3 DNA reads TGTGCCAGCAGCTTAGATTGGACAGGGGGCGGCTACGAGCAGTACTTC.

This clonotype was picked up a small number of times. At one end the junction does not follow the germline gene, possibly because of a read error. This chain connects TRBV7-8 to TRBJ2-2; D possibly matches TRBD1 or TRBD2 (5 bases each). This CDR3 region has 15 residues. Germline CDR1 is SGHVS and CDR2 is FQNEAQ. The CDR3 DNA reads TGTGCCAGCAGCTTAGCCAGGGTGAACACCGGGGAGCTGTGTTTT. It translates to CASSLARVNTGELCF. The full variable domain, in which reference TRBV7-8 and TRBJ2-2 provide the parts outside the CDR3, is GAGVSQSPRYKVAKRGQDVALRCDPISGHVSLFWYQQALGQGPEFLTYFQNEAQLDKSGLPSDRFFAERPEGSVSTLKIQRTQQEDSAVYLCASSLARVNTGELCFGEGSRLTVL.

For the CDR3, the DNA is TGTGCCAGCAGCCCGGGGGGGATCACTGAAGCTTTCTTT. This encodes CASSPGGITEAFF. The V gene is TRBV7-2, the J gene TRBJ1-1; TRBD1 is a possible D gene (5 bases). CDR3 size: 13 residues. Trimming took off 5 bases at V and 4 bases at J, with 11 bases between the two ends. Germline lookup yields CDR1 SGHTA and CDR2 FQGNSA.

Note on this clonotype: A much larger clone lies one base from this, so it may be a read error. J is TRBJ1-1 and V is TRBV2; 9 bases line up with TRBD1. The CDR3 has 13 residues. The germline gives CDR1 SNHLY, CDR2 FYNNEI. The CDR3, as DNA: TGTGCCTGCAGATTAAACAGGGGGCGGGCTGTTCGCTTT. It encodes CACRLNRGRAVRF.

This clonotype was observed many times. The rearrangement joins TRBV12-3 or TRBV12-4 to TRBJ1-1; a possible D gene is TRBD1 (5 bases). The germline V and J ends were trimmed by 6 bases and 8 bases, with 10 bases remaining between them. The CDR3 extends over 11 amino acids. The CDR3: CASSSGSEAFF. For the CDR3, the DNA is TGTGCCAGCAGCTCAGGGTCCGAAGCTTTCTTT.

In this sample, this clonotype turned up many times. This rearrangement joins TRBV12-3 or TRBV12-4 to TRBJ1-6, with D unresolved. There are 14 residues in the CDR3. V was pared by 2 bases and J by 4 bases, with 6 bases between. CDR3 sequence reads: CASSLRGYNSPLHF. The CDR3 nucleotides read TGTGCCAGCAGTTTAAGAGGGTATAATTCACCCCTCCACTTT.

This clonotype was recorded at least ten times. DNA for the CDR3: TGTGCCAGCAGGTTGACTAGCGGGGGCTTGGGGGAGACCCAGTACTTC. Its translation is CASRLTSGGLGETQYF. V gene TRBV6-5 combines with J gene TRBJ2-5; 12 bases are a match to TRBD2. With 6 bases clipped from V and 5 bases from J, the junction kept 10 bases outside the gene matches. The CDR3 is made up of 16 amino acids. Germline loops: CDR1 MNHEY, CDR2 SVGAGI.

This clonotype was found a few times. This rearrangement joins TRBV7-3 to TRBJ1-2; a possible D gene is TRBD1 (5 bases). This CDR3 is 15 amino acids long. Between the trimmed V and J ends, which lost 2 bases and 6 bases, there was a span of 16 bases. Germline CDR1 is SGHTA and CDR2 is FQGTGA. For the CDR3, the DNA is TGTGCCAGCAGCTTAGGTAGCTCAACGGGGGATGGCTACACCTTC. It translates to CASSLGSSTGDGYTF.